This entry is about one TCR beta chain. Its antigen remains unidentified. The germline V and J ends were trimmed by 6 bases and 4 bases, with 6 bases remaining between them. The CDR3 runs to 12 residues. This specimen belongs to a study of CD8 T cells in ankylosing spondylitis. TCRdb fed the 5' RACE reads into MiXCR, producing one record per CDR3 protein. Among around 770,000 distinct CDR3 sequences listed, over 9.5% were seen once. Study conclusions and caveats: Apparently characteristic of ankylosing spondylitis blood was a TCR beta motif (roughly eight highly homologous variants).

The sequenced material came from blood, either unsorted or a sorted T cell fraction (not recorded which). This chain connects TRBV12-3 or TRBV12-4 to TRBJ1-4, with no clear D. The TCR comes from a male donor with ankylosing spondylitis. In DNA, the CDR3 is TGTGCCAGCAGATACCGTAATGAAAAACTGTTTTTT. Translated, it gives CASRYRNEKLFF.